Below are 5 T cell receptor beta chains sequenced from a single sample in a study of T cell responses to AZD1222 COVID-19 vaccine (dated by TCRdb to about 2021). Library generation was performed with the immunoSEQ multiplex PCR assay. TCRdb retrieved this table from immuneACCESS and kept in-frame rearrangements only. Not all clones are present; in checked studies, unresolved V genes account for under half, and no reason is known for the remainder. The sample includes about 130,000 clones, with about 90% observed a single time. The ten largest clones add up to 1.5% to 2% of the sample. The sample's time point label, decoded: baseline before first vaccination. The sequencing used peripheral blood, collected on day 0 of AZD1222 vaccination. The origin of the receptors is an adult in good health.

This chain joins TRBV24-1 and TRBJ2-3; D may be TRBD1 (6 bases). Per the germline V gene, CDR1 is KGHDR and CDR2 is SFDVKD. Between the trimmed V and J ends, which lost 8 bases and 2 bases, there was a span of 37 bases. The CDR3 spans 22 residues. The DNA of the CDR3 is TGTGCCACCAAGGGGCTAGCACAGGGCAATCAAGGGGGAACAGTAGACACAGATACGCAGTATTTT. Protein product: CATKGLAQGNQGGTVDTDTQYF.

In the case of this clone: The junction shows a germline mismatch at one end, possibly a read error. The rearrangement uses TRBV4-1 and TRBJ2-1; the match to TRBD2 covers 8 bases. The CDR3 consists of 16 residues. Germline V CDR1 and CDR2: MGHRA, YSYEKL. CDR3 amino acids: CASRQAIAGRNNEQFF. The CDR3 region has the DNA TGCGCCAGCAGGCAAGCAATAGCGGGGAGAAACAATGAGCAGTTCTTC.

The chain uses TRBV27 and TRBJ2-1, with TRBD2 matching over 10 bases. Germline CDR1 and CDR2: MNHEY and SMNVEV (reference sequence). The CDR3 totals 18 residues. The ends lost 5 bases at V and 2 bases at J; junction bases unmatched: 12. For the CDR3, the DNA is TGTGCCAGCAGTCCCCGGTTCATAGCGGGGGGACCCTACAATGAGCAGTTCTTC. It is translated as CASSPRFIAGGPYNEQFF.

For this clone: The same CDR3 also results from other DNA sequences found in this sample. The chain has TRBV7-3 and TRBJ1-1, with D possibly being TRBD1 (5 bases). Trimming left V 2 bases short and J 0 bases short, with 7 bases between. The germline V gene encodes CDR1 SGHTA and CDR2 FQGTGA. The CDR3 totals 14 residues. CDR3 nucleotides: TGTGCCAGCAGCTTAGGGACCCTGAACACTGAAGCTTTCTTT. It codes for CASSLGTLNTEAFF.

CDR3 nucleotide sequence: TGTGCCAGCAGCTTAACGCGCACTAACAATGAGCAGTTCTTC. Amino acid sequence: CASSLTRTNNEQFF. The chain uses TRBV7-3 and TRBJ2-1; D remains unclear. This CDR3 region has 14 residues. CDR1 and CDR2 (germline): SGHTA, FQGTGA. The germline V and J ends were trimmed by 0 bases and 5 bases, with 8 bases remaining between them.